This TCR beta chain was identified during a study of blood T cell repertoires in COVID-19. Across the whole study: The origin of the acute and convalescent COVID-19 samples was the United States, Italy and Spain. The cDNA or gDNA used as material had been derived from T cells, B-cell-depleted T cells, or PBMCs.

The germline V gene encodes CDR1 LGHDT and CDR2 YNNKEL (reference sequence). V was pared by 4 bases and J by 6 bases, with 5 bases of the junction left unmatched. The CDR3 sequence is 15 residues long. Original processing methods: Reference gene primer amplification gave nucleated cell count estimates. Libraries were prepared by immunoSEQ multiplex PCR; TCRdb keeps only in-frame clonotypes and omits some of them. The V and J calls and clone size come from that table; D and trimming were worked out from the DNA. The sample shows about 230,000 clones, approximately 87% of them seen only once. The sample comprised peripheral blood. V and J are TRBV3-1 (or the pseudogene TRBV3-2) and TRBJ1-5, with 11 bases aligning to TRBD1. This receptor was obtained from a woman between 70 and 85 years old with active or convalescent COVID-19. The DNA of the CDR3 is TGTGCCAGCAGCCCGGGGACAGGGGGGTTTCAGCCCCAGCATTTT. Translation gives CASSPGTGGFQPQHF.